Given below is one T cell receptor beta chain in context. Its antigen remains unknown. The V and J ends lost 5 bases and 2 bases, in that order; junction bases with no gene match: 10. This CDR3 has 18 amino acids. Per germline, CDR1 SGHAT and CDR2 FQDESV (reference sequence). A universal primer binding site was introduced by template switching. The final cDNA contained unique molecular identifiers. TCRdb reanalysed the 5' RACE reads using MiXCR and keeps one entry per CDR3 protein. The sample lists 300,000 to 400,000 distinct CDR3 sequences, roughly an eighth seen once, with approximately 7.9% in the top ten. This sample was taken from a study of identical twins. Study-wide results and limits: Models predicted too little out-of-frame TCR alpha sharing in monozygotic twins.

Another study also made use of these data, one on yellow fever vaccine responses in identical twins.

This rearrangement joins TRBV11-1 to TRBJ2-3, with 13 bases matching TRBD2. The clonotype comes from a woman aged 18-29 years in good health. Sequencing used CD8+ T cells sorted from blood. CDR3 residues: CASSPEVTSGRSTDTQYF. CDR3 DNA sequence: TGTGCCAGCAGCCCCGAGGTGACTAGCGGGAGGTCCACAGATACGCAGTATTTT.